These 4 T cell receptor beta chains came from one sample sequenced in a study of blood T cells in healthy people across ages. Through a sample-barcoded 5' primer and a J-beta primer mix, a second PCR was run for 7 to 11 cycles. TCRdb reprocessed the 5' RACE reads via MiXCR and lists one record per CDR3 protein. This repertoire shows 600,000 to 1,000,000 distinct CDR3 sequences, 58% found once; its top ten account for roughly 20%. Sequenced sample: blood. The receptors shown here come from a man aged 30 to 45 in good health.

The V and J genes are TRBV24-1 and TRBJ2-3; D is ambiguous. The CDR3 totals 12 residues. Germline V CDR1 and CDR2: KGHDR, SFDVKD. The V end was cut by 9 bases, the J end by 6 bases, with 12 bases between. The DNA for the CDR3 is TGTGCCACCTATCCGCATTGGGATACGCAGTATTTT. It encodes CATYPHWDTQYF.

This chain connects TRBV7-2 to TRBJ2-7, with TRBD1 matching over 7 bases. The CDR3 consists of 15 residues. Germline assignment: CDR1 SGHTA and CDR2 FQGNSA. Trimming removed 1 base from V and 2 bases from J; junction bases left unmatched: 5. The CDR3 nucleotides read TGTGCCAGCAGCTTAGTAACAGGGGTCACCTACGAGCAGTACTTC. Translation gives CASSLVTGVTYEQYF.

In the case of this clonotype: Mismatch with germline at one junction end may stem from a read error. The rearrangement links TRBV7-9 to TRBJ2-3; D is unresolved. Germline V CDR1 and CDR2: SEHNR, FQNEAQ (reference sequence). The CDR3 is 17 amino acids. The CDR3 loop reads CASSLTEAFVGADTQYF. The CDR3 nucleotides read TGCGCCAGCAGCTTAACCGAGGCATTCGTTGGTGCAGATACGCAGTATTTT.

This clonotype has a single count. J is TRBJ2-3 and V is TRBV7-9; D might be TRBD1 (6 bases). CDR3 length: 19 residues. CDR1 is SEHNR and CDR2 is FQNEAQ in the germline V gene (reference sequence). Trimming stripped 5 bases from V and 2 bases from J, with 26 bases between. CDR3 sequence (DNA): TGTGCCAGCAGCCATGGCCCTATTGGGGGCAAGCGGTTCACAGATACGCAGTATTTT. Protein: CASSHGPIGGKRFTDTQYF.